What follows are 26 T cell receptor beta chains derived from one specimen sequenced in a study of T cell clonality in common variable immunodeficiency. Data came from immunoSEQ multiplex PCR; TCRdb stores just in-frame clones and leaves some out. Listed for the sample are about 35,000 clones, none seen a single time. Sequenced: peripheral blood mononuclear cells. The receptors here all came from a person aged 18 to 69 in good health.

This clone has a count of ten or more. The CDR3 goes on 3 residues after the read ends, and that part is filled in from the germline J gene. The chain is built from TRBV30 and TRBJ2-7; the match to TRBD2 covers 8 bases. Germline trimming cut 2 bases from V and 3 bases from J; bases unmatched to any gene: 9. Germline assignment: CDR1 GTSNPN and CDR2 SVGIG (reference sequence). This CDR3 comprises 15 residues. The part of the CDR3 DNA that was read is TGTGCCTGGAGTCGAGTGGAGCGGGAGATCTACGAG. Translation gives CAWSRVEREIYE. The whole CDR3 region reads CAWSRVEREIYEQYF.

This clone was picked up many times. Sequencing ends 3 residues short of the CDR3 end; the germline J gene provides the rest. The V and J genes are TRBV20-1 and TRBJ1-2; 7 bases fit TRBD1. There are 16 residues in the CDR3. Germline assignment: CDR1 DFQATT and CDR2 SNEGSKA (reference sequence). The trim removed 5 bases at V and 2 bases at J, leaving 14 bases unmatched. CDR3: CSAARQGWAQNYGYTF. The CDR3 bases that were read are TGCAGTGCTGCCCGACAGGGTTGGGCACAGAACTATGGC.

This clone occurred many times. Sequence at one end of the junction differs from germline and may be a read error. The missing CDR3 end, 3 residues past where the read stops, is filled in from the germline J gene. The V gene is TRBV4-2, the J gene TRBJ1-2; no clear D. The CDR3 loop spans 15 amino acids. From germline, CDR1 is LGHNA and CDR2 YNFKEQ. Incomplete CDR3 DNA: TGCGCCAGCAGCCAAGAAGGTGAAGGGAACTATGGC. It yields the protein CASSQEGEGNYG. The complete CDR3 reads CASSQEGEGNYGYTF.

CDR3 DNA (partial): TGTGCCAGCAGCTTCGGGACTAGCGGTTACGAC. This sequence encodes CASSFGTSGYD. The whole CDR3 sequence is CASSFGTSGYDYTF. The chain couples TRBV7-2 to TRBJ1-2; D may be TRBD1 (5 bases). Read sequence stops 3 residues before the CDR3 end, and the germline J gene provides the missing end. Germline V gives CDR1 SGHTA, CDR2 FQGNSA. CDR3 length: 14 residues.

This clone was seen ten or more times. A read error may account for a junction end that differs from germline. The read ends 3 residues early relative to the CDR3; the germline J gene fills the gap. The chain employs TRBV4-2 and TRBJ1-2; weak D call: TRBD1 (5 bases). Germline V gene lookup returns CDR1 LGHNA and CDR2 YNFKEQ. This CDR3 comprises 15 residues. The DNA read from the CDR3 is TGCGCCAGCAGCCAGTCCTTCGGGGGAGGCTATGGC. Its protein product is CASSQSFGGGYG. The entire CDR3 protein reads CASSQSFGGGYGYTF.

This clone showed up many times. The read gets to within 3 residues of the CDR3 end, and the germline J gene fills in the rest. The rearrangement uses TRBV7-3 and TRBJ2-1; maybe TRBD2 (6 bases). Trimming removed 4 bases from V and 5 bases from J, with 9 bases in between. CDR1 SGHTA and CDR2 FQGTGA come from the germline V gene. The CDR3 loop spans 13 amino acids. The chain's CDR3 is CASSYGTDNEQFF. The sequenced CDR3 bases are TGTGCCAGCAGCTACGGGACTGACAATGAG.

This clone was observed many times. The covered CDR3 bases are TGCAGTGCTAGTCGCAGCGGGGGGGCCGATCTG. It codes for CSASRSGGADL. The entire CDR3 reads CSASRSGGADLLFF. V and J are TRBV20-1 and TRBJ2-2, with 10 bases lining up with TRBD2. The read stops 3 residues short of the end of the CDR3; the missing end is completed from the germline J gene. Looked up from germline, CDR1 is DFQATT and CDR2 is SNEGSKA (reference sequence). The CDR3 contains 14 residues.

This clone was seen at least ten times. The read is 3 residues too short to cover the CDR3 end, so that end is filled in from the germline J gene. V and J are TRBV18 and TRBJ1-5; possible D gene TRBD1, 6 bases. V was trimmed by 6 bases and J by 7 bases, leaving 13 bases between them. Germline-derived CDR1 and CDR2 are KGHSH and LQKENI. The CDR3 is 13 residues long. The DNA read from the CDR3 is TGTGCCAGCTCCCGCAACAGGGAACAGCCC. This codes for CASSRNREQP. From start to end, the CDR3 is CASSRNREQPQHF.

This clone was seen repeatedly, ten times or more. The observed sequence ends 3 residues before the CDR3 terminus, with the missing tail filled in from the germline J gene. The gene calls are TRBV11-3 and TRBJ2-5; 7 bases map to TRBD1. V was clipped by 1 base and J by 3 bases; unmatched bases: 5. The CDR3 runs to 15 residues. Germline V lookup: CDR1 SGHNT, CDR2 YENEEA. The covered CDR3 bases are TGTGCCAGCAGCTTAGGACCGGGACAGAAAGAGACC. Residues: CASSLGPGQKET. The complete CDR3 protein is CASSLGPGQKETQYF.

This clone was recorded many times. With the read ending 3 residues before the CDR3 end, the germline J gene is used to fill in that end. The gene calls are TRBV7-9 and TRBJ1-1; no firm D call. The ends were cut back, 3 bases at V and 3 bases at J, with 11 bases in the middle. This CDR3 is 14 amino acids long. Germline lookup yields CDR1 SEHNR and CDR2 FQNEAQ (reference sequence). CDR3 in amino acids: CASSFYTRYTEAFF. The sequenced part of the CDR3 DNA is TGTGCCAGCAGCTTCTATACTCGGTACACTGAA.

This clone was detected only a few times. The CDR3 end is not reached by the read, which stops 3 residues before it; the germline J gene fills it in. The rearrangement uses TRBV18 and TRBJ2-4; D is perhaps TRBD1 (7 bases). The germline CDR1 and CDR2 sequences are KGHSH and LQKENI. This CDR3 is built from 13 residues. Incomplete CDR3 DNA: TGTGCCAGCTCAGCGGGACAGCTCTATGGT. This sequence encodes CASSAGQLYG. In full, the CDR3 is CASSAGQLYGQYF.

This clone has ten or more counts. The read ends 3 residues early relative to the CDR3; the germline J gene fills the gap. This sample includes further DNA sequences coding for the same CDR3. V is TRBV12-3 or TRBV12-4 and J is TRBJ1-6; D is possibly TRBD1 (5 bases). The CDR3 contains 13 residues. Trimming removed 5 bases at V and 5 bases at J, with 7 bases between. CDR3 region: CASSPGNNSPLHF. The sequenced part of the CDR3 DNA is TGTGCCAGCAGTCCAGGGAATAATTCACCC.

This clone was counted at least ten times. The CDR3 bases that were read are TGTGCCAGCGCAAGCGGAGATACG. Protein sequence: CASASGDT. The full CDR3 reads CASASGDTQYF. This chain connects TRBV7-8 to TRBJ2-3, with D tentatively TRBD2 (5 bases). The missing CDR3 end, 3 residues past where the read stops, is filled in from the germline J gene. V lost 8 bases and J lost 5, with 8 bases in between. This CDR3 is built from 11 residues. Germline assignment: CDR1 SGHVS and CDR2 FQNEAQ.

The table lists this clone with many counts. CDR3 region: CSARGGTITYEQYF. CDR3 DNA (partial): TGCAGTGCTAGAGGCGGGACTATCACCTACGAG. The V and J genes are TRBV20-1 and TRBJ2-7, with 7 bases identical to TRBD2. The DNA ends 3 residues before the CDR3 does, and the rest of the CDR3 is filled in from the germline J gene. CDR3 length: 14 residues. V gave up 1 base and J gave up 2 bases; unmatched junction bases: 5. Germline-derived CDR1 and CDR2 are DFQATT and SNEGSKA (reference sequence).

This clone was picked up many times. CDR3 DNA, as far as it was read: TGTGCCAGCTTAGATAGGACAGGACGATCAGGCTCCTACAATGAG. Encoded protein: CASLDRTGRSGSYNE. The CDR3, in full, reads CASLDRTGRSGSYNEQFF. This chain joins TRBV18 and TRBJ2-1; 7 nucleotides line up with TRBD1. The CDR3 end lies 3 residues beyond the end of the read and is filled in from the germline J gene. V trimming: 7 bases; J trimming: 0 bases; junction bases outside the gene matches: 15. CDR1 and CDR2 (germline): KGHSH, LQKENI. This CDR3 region has 18 residues.

As for this clone: The read stops 3 residues short of the end of the CDR3; the missing end is completed from the germline J gene. The rearrangement links TRBV18 to TRBJ1-2, with 9 bases lining up with TRBD1. Germline CDR1 reads KGHSH; CDR2 reads LQKENI. Trimming took 2 bases from V and 2 from J; bases not matched to a gene: 3. CDR3 size: 15 residues. The CDR3 spells CASSPATGGNYGYTF. CDR3 DNA (partial): TGTGCCAGCTCACCAGCGACAGGGGGGAACTATGGC.

This clone was picked up many times. Read sequence stops 3 residues before the CDR3 end, and the germline J gene provides the missing end. This chain links TRBV4-2 with TRBJ2-1; 10 bases align to TRBD2. Germline V gene sequence: CDR1 LGHNA, CDR2 YNFKEQ. The V and J ends lost 4 bases and 2 bases, in that order; junction bases with no gene match: 5. The CDR3 loop spans 16 amino acids. This CDR3 reads CASSRISGRTYNEQFF. The part of the CDR3 DNA that was read is TGTGCCAGCAGCCGGATTAGCGGGAGGACCTACAATGAG.

This clone was found many times. The read terminates 3 residues before the CDR3 end, so the remaining end is supplied by the germline J gene. The gene calls are TRBV5-1 and TRBJ2-2, with D maybe TRBD1 (6 bases). V lost 0 bases, J lost 4 bases, and 13 bases lay in between. Looked up from germline, CDR1 is SGHRS and CDR2 is YFSETQ. The CDR3 covers 16 residues. CDR3 in amino acids: CASSLAVGAGTGELFF. Incomplete CDR3 DNA: TGCGCCAGCAGCTTGGCCGTGGGGGCGGGCACCGGGGAG. The full variable domain, its missing parts supplied by reference TRBV5-1 and TRBJ2-2, is KAGVTQTPRYLIKTRGQQVTLSCSPISGHRSVSWYQQTPGQGLQFLFEYFSETQRNKGNFPGRFSGRQFSNSRSEMNVSTLELGDSALYLCASSLAVGAGTGELFFGEGSRLTVL.

This clone was recorded at least ten times. The read ends 3 residues early relative to the CDR3; the germline J gene fills the gap. This chain connects TRBV20-1 to TRBJ1-1; 7 nucleotides align to TRBD1. The trim removed 2 bases at V and 0 bases at J, leaving 6 bases unmatched. Germline V gene data show CDR1 as DFQATT and CDR2 as SNEGSKA (reference sequence). CDR3 length: 15 residues. The CDR3 DNA, read in part, is TGCAGTGCTAGACGGACAGGCCTGATGAACACTGAA. Its protein is CSARRTGLMNTE. The full CDR3 reads CSARRTGLMNTEAFF.

There are many counts of this clone. Coverage ceases 3 residues before the CDR3 finishes, and the germline J gene fills in the end. The chain is built from TRBV11-2 and TRBJ2-7, with 10 bases identical to TRBD1. The CDR3 extends over 15 amino acids. From germline, CDR1 is SGHAT and CDR2 FQNNGV. J lost 3 bases, V lost 6 bases, and 8 bases had no gene match. CDR3 in amino acids: CASRSTGQGYYEQYF. The part of the CDR3 DNA that was read is TGTGCCAGCAGATCCACGGGACAGGGGTACTACGAG.

In this sample, this clone turned up many times. The CDR3 extends 3 residues past the end of the read, so its final part is completed from the germline J gene. The V and J genes are TRBV5-1 and TRBJ2-5; 8 bases align to TRBD1. CDR3 length equals 16 residues. The junction had 14 bases not matched to a gene; V was cut back by 5 bases and J by 5 bases. Germline V CDR1 and CDR2: SGHRS, YFSETQ. The sequenced part of the CDR3 DNA is TGCGCCAGCAGTCACTCACCGGACAGGGTTGGCGAGACC. Translation: CASSHSPDRVGET. The whole CDR3 protein reads CASSHSPDRVGETQYF.

This clone turned up a few times. A far larger clone lies a single base away; this is likely a read error. With the read ending 3 residues before the CDR3 end, the germline J gene is used to fill in that end. The chain uses TRBV19 and TRBJ1-2; D is unclear. The CDR3 sequence is 13 residues long. Trimming took 5 bases from V and 3 from J, leaving 10 bases between them. Germline V gives CDR1 LNHDA, CDR2 SQIVND (reference sequence). The sequenced part of the CDR3 DNA is TGTGCCAGTAGTCCCCAAGCGGACTATGGC. This codes for CASSPQADYG. The entire CDR3 protein reads CASSPQADYGYTF.

This clone was counted ten times or more. The DNA ends 3 residues before the CDR3 does, and the rest of the CDR3 is filled in from the germline J gene. V is TRBV20-1 and J is TRBJ1-5; D is possibly TRBD1 (5 bases). CDR1 DFQATT and CDR2 SNEGSKA come from the germline V gene (reference sequence). The ends were cut back, 8 bases at V and 2 bases at J, with 16 bases in the middle. CDR3 length equals 14 residues. CDR3 DNA, as far as it was read: TGCAGTAAATCTCAGGGAACGGGCAATCAGCCC. Its protein is CSKSQGTGNQP. In full, the CDR3 is CSKSQGTGNQPQHF.

This clone was seen many times. The read ends 3 residues early relative to the CDR3; the germline J gene fills the gap. The rearrangement joins TRBV5-4 to TRBJ2-1; 10 nucleotides agree with TRBD2. The J segment lost 5 bases and the V segment lost 0 bases, leaving 2 bases of the junction unmatched. The CDR3 has 15 amino acids. Per germline, CDR1 SGHNT and CDR2 YYREEE (reference sequence). The part of the CDR3 DNA that was read is TGTGCCAGCAGCTTGGAGCGGGGGGGAGACAATGAG. It encodes CASSLERGGDNE. The whole CDR3 reads CASSLERGGDNEQFF.

This clone was seen many times. The CDR3 end falls 3 residues outside the read, so it is completed with the germline J gene. The chain has TRBV12-3 or TRBV12-4 and TRBJ2-1; TRBD2 aligns across 9 bases. The CDR3 consists of 15 residues. Losses at the gene ends were 7 bases for V and 5 bases for J; bases not matched to a gene: 9. CDR3 DNA (partial): TGTGCCAGCACATTGAGAGCGGGAGGTAACAATGAG. This translates into CASTLRAGGNNE. The complete CDR3 sequence is CASTLRAGGNNEQFF.

This clone was counted many times. The read gets to within 3 residues of the CDR3 end, and the germline J gene fills in the rest. The V call is TRBV30, the J call TRBJ1-5, with 7 positions matching TRBD1. V trimming: 2 bases; J trimming: 5 bases; junction bases outside the gene matches: 3. The CDR3 contains 13 residues. CDR1 and CDR2 from the germline V gene are GTSNPN and SVGIG (reference sequence). The sequenced part of the CDR3 DNA is TGTGCCTGGAGTACAGGGGACGATCAGCCC. It is translated as CAWSTGDDQP. The complete CDR3 reads CAWSTGDDQPQHF.